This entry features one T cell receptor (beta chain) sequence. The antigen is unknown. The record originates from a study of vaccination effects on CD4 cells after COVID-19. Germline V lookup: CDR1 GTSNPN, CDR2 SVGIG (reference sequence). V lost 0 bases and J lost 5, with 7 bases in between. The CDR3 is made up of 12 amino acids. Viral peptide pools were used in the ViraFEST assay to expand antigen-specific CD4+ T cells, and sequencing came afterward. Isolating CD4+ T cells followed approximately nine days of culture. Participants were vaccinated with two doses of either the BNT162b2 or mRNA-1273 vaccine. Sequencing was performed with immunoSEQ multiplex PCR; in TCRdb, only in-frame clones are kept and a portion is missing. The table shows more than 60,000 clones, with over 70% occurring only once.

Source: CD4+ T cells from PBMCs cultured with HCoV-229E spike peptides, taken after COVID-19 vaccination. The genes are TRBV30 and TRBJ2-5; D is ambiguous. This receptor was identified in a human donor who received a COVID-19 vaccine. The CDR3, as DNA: TGTGCCTGGAGTGTATTATTTGAGACCCAGTACTTC. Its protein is CAWSVLFETQYF.